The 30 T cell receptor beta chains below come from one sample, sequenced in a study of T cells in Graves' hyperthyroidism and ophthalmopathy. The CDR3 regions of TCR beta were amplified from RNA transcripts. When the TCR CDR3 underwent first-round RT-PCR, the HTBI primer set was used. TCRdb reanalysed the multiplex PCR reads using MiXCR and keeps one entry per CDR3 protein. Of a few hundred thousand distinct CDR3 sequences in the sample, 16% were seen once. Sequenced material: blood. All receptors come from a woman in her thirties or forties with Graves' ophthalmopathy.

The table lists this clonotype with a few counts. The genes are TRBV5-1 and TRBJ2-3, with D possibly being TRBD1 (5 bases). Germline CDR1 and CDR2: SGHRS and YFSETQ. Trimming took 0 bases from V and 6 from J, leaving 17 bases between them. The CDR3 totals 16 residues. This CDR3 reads CASSLAPFSGSDTQYF. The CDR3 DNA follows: TGCGCCAGCAGCTTGGCCCCATTCTCAGGGTCGGATACGCAGTATTTT.

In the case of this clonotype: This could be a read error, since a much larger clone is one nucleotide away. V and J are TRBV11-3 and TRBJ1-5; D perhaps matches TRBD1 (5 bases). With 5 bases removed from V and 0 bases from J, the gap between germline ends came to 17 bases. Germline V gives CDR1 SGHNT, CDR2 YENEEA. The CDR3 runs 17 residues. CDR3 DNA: TGTGCCAGCAGCGAACGGGGGTGTGCGGATAGCAATCAGCCCCAGCATTTT. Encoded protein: CASSERGCADSNQPQHF.

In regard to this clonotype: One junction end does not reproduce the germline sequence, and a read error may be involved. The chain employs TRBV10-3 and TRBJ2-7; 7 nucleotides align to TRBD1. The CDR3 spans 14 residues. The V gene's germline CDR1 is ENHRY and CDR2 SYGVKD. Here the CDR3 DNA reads TGTGCCAGCAGTGAATGGACAGGAAACTACGAGCAGTACTTC. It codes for CASSEWTGNYEQYF.

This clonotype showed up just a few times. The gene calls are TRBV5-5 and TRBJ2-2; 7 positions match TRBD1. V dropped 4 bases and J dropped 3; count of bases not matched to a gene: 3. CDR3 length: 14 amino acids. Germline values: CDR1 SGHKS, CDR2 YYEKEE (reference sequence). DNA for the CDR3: TGTGCCAGCAGCCAGGGACAGCACACCGGGGAGCTGTTTTTT. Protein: CASSQGQHTGELFF. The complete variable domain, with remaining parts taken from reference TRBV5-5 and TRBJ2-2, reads DAGVTQSPTHLIKTRGQQVTLRCSPISGHKSVSWYQQVLGQGPQFIFQYYEKEERGRGNFPDRFSARQFPNYSSELNVNALLLGDSALYLCASSQGQHTGELFFGEGSRLTVL.

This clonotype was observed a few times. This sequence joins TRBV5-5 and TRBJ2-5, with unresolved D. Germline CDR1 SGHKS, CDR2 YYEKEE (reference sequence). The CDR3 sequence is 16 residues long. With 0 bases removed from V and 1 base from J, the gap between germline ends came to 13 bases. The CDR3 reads CASSLGPRSPQETQYF. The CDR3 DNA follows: TGTGCCAGCAGCTTGGGTCCCAGATCACCCCAAGAGACCCAGTACTTC.

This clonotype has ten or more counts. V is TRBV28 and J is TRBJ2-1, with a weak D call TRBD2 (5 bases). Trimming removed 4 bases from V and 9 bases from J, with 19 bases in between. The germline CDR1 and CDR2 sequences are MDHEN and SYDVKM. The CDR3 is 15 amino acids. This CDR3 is CASSSPRTGWGEQFF. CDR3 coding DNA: TGTGCCAGCAGTTCGCCAAGGACTGGATGGGGTGAGCAGTTCTTC.

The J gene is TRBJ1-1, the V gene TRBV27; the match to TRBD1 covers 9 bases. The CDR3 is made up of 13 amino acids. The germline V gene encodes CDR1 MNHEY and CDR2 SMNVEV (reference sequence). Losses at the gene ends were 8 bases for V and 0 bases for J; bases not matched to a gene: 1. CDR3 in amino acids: CASWTGVNTEAFF. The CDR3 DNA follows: TGTGCCAGCTGGACAGGGGTGAACACTGAAGCTTTCTTT.

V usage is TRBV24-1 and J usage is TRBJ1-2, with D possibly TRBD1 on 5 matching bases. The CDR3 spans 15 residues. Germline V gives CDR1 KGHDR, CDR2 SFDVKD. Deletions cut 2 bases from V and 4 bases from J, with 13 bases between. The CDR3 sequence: CATSDSGGGIYGYTF. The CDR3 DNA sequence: TGTGCCACCAGTGATTCGGGCGGGGGAATCTATGGCTACACCTTC.

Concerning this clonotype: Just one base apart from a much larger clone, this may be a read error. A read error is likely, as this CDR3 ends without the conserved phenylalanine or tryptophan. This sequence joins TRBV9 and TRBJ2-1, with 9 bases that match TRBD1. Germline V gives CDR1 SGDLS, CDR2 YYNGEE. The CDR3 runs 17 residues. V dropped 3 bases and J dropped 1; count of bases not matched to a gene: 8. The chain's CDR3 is CASSERGTGRSYNEQFL. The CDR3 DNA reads TGTGCCAGCAGCGAGAGGGGGACAGGGAGATCCTACAATGAGCAGTTCCTC.

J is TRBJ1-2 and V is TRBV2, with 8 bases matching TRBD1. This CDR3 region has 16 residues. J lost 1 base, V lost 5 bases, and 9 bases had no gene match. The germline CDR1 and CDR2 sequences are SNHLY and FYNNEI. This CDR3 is CASSYAGTGVNYGYTF. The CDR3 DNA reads TGTGCCAGCAGTTATGCCGGGACAGGAGTTAACTATGGCTACACCTTC.

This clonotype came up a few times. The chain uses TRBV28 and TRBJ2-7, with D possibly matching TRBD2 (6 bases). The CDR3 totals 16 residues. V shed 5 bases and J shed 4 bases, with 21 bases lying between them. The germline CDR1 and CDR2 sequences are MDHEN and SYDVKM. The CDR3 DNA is TGTGCCAGCAGTCCCGAGACTAGTAAAACTTGGTACGAGCAGTACTTC. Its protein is CASSPETSKTWYEQYF.

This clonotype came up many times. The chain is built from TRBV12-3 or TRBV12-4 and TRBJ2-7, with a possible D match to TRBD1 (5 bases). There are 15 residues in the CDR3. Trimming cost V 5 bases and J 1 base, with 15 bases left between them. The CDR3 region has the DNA TGTGCCAGCAGTCTGCAGGGTGCCCTTTCCTACGAGCAGTACTTC. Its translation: CASSLQGALSYEQYF.

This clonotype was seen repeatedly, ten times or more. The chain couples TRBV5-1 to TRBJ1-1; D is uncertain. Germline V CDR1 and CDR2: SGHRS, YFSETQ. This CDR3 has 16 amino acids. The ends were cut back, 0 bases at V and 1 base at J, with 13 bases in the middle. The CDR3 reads CASSLASGEGNTEAFF. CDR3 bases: TGCGCCAGCAGCTTGGCCTCCGGGGAGGGGAACACTGAAGCTTTCTTT.

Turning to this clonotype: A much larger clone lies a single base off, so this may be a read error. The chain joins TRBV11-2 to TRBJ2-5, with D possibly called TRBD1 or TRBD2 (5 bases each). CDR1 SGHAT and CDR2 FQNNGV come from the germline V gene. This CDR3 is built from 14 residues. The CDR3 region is CASSLSGHQEAQYF. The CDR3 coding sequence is TGTGCCAGCAGCCTATCGGGGCACCAAGAGGCCCAGTACTTC.

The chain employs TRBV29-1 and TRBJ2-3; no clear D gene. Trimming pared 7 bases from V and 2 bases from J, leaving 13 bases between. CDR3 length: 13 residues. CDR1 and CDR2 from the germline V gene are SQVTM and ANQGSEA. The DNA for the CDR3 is TGCAGCGGGGCAGGCGGCCCCACAGATACGCAGTATTTT. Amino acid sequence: CSGAGGPTDTQYF.

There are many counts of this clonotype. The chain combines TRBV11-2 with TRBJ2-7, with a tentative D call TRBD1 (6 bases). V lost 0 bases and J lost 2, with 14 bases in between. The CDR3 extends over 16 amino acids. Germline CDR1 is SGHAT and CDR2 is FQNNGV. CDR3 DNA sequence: TGTGCCAGCAGCTTAGAGGGTGCAGGGGCCACCTACGAGCAGTACTTC. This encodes CASSLEGAGATYEQYF.

CDR3 amino acids: CASSQRGTTTGGAKNIQYF. CDR3 sequence (DNA): TGTGCCAGCAGCCAAAGAGGGACCACTACGGGCGGGGCCAAAAACATTCAGTACTTC. J is TRBJ2-4 and V is TRBV3-1; the D gene could be TRBD1 or TRBD2 (5 bases each). Trimming stripped 2 bases from V and 1 base from J, with 21 bases between. Germline CDR1 reads LGHDT; CDR2 reads YNNKEL (reference sequence). The CDR3 loop spans 19 amino acids.

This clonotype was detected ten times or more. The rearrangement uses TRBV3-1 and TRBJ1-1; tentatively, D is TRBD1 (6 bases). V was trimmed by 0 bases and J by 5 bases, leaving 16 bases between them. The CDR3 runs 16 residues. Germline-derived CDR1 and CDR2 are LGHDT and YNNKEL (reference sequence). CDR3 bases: TGTGCCAGCAGCCAAGAAGGGGCAGGGGAGTTTACTGAAGCTTTCTTT. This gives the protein CASSQEGAGEFTEAFF.

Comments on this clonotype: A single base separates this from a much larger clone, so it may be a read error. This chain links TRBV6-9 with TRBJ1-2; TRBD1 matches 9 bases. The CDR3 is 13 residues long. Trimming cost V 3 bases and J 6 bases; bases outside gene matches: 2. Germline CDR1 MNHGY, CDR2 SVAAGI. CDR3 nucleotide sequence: TGTGCCAGCAGTTACCGGGACAGGGATGGCTACACCTTC. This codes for CASSYRDRDGYTF.

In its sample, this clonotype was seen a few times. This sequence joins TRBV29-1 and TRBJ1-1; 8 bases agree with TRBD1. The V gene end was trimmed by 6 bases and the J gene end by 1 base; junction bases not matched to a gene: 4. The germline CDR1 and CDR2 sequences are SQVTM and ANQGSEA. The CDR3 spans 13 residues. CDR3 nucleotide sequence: TGCAGCGTCTCAGGGGGCTGGAACACTGAAGCTTTCTTT. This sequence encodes CSVSGGWNTEAFF.

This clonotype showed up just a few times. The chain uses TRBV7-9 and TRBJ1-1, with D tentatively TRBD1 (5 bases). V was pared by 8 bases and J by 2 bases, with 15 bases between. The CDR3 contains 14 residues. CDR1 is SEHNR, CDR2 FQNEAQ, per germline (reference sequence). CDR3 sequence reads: CASGGAGFNTEAFF. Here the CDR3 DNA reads TGTGCCAGCGGGGGAGCGGGTTTTAACACTGAAGCTTTCTTT.

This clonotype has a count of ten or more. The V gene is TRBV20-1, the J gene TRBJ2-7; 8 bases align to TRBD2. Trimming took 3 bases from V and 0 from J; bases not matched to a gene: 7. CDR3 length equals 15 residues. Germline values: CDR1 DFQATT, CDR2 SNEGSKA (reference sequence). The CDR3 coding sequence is TGCAGTGCTAGGAAGTTGACTAGCGACTCCTACGAGCAGTACTTC. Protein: CSARKLTSDSYEQYF.

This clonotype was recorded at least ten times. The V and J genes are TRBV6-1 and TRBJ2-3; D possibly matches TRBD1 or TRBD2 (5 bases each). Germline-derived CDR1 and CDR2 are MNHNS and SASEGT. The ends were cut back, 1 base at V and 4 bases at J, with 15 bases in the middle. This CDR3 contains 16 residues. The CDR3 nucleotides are TGTGCCAGCAGTGAAGTGGCCCAGGGTAGCGCAGATACGCAGTATTTT. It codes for CASSEVAQGSADTQYF.

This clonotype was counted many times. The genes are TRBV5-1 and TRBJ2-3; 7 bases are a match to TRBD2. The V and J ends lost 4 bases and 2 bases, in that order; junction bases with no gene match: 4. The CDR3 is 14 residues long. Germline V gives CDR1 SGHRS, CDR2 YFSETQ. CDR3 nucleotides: TGCGCCAGCAGCGGGAGGGCCCTCACAGATACGCAGTATTTT. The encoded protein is CASSGRALTDTQYF.

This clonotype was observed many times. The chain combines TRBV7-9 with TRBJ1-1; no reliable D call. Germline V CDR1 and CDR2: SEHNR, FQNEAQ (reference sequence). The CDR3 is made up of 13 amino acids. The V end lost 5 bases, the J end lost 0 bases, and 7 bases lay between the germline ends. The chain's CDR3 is CASSKQMNTEAFF. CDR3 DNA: TGTGCCAGCAGCAAACAGATGAACACTGAAGCTTTCTTT.

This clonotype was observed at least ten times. CDR3 nucleotide sequence: TGCAGTGCTAGAGATCAATTTAAAGCAGGCCACAATCAGCCCCAGCATTTT. It translates to CSARDQFKAGHNQPQHF. This rearrangement joins TRBV20-1 to TRBJ1-5; no firm D call. CDR1 DFQATT and CDR2 SNEGSKA come from the germline V gene (reference sequence). Trimming stripped 0 bases from V and 3 bases from J, with 18 bases between. The CDR3 sequence is 17 residues long.

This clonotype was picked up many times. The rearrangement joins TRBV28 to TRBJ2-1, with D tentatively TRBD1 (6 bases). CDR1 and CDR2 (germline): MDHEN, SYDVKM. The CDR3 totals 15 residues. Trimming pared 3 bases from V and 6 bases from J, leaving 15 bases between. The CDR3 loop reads CASSFPIGGSNEQFF. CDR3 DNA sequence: TGTGCCAGCAGTTTCCCAATAGGGGGTTCCAATGAGCAGTTCTTC.

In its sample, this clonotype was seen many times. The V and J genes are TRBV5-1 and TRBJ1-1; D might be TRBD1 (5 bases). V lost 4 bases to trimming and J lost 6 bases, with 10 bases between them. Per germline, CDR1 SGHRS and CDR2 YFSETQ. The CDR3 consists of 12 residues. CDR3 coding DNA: TGCGCCAGCAGCATCCGACAGCCTGAAGCTTTCTTT. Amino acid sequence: CASSIRQPEAFF.

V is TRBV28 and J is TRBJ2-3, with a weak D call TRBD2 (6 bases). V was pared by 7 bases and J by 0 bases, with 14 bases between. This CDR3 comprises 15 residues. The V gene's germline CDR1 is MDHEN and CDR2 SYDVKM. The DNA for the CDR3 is TGTGCCAGCATAGACGGAGGGGCTAGCACAGATACGCAGTATTTT. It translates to CASIDGGASTDTQYF.

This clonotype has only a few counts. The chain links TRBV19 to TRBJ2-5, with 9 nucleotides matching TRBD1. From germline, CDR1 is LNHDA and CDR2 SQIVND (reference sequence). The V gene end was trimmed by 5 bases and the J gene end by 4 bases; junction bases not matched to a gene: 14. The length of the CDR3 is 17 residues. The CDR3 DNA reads TGTGCCAGTAGTCCCCTCGCCGGGACAGGGAAACGAGAGACCCAGTACTTC. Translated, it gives CASSPLAGTGKRETQYF.